This TCR beta chain was found in a study of CD4 T cells in relation to SARS-CoV-2 and coronaviruses. Background on the study: After roughly 11 days of antigen culture, PBMC TCR beta CDR3s were sequenced. No peptide or an HIV-1 Nef peptide pool served as negative control. The HLA restriction of the shared crossreactive spike epitopes was mapped.

This CDR3 is built from 17 residues. Germline V gene lookup returns CDR1 SNHLY and CDR2 FYNNEI. Trimming took off 1 base at V and 4 bases at J, with 19 bases between the two ends. The unexposed donors gave CD4+ T cells in about 2011-2019, prior to COVID-19. After less than 11 days of culture, CD4+ T cells were isolated. Unexposed-donor CD4+ T cells were probed with SARS-CoV-2 S/N and four cold-coronavirus spikes, cells permitting. Points on this clone: Antigen: not known.

Profiling relied on immunoSEQ multiplex PCR, and the TCRdb table lists in-frame clones only, not all of them. Of around 16,000 clones listed, 76% were seen once; the top ten hold 25% to 30%. The sample taken for sequencing was CD4+ T cells from PBMCs, cultured in vitro. The J gene is TRBJ1-1, the V gene TRBV2; D unresolved. The source of this sequence is a human donor in good health. The CDR3 DNA reads TGTGCCAGCAGTGAAGTCCCAAATCCTTTCTTCCCCACTGAAGCTTTCTTT. As protein: CASSEVPNPFFPTEAFF. Supplemented by reference TRBV2 and TRBJ1-1, the full variable domain reads EPEVTQTPSHQVTQMGQEVILRCVPISNHLYFYWYRQILGQKVEFLVSFYNNEISEKSEIFDDQFSVERPDGSNFTLKIRSTKLEDSAMYFCASSEVPNPFFPTEAFFGQGTRLTVV.